This T cell receptor (beta chain) was recovered during a study of blood T cells in healthy people across ages. Trimming pared 4 bases from V and 9 bases from J, leaving 10 bases between. The CDR3 extends over 11 amino acids. Germline V gene data show CDR1 as LGHDT and CDR2 as YNNKEL (reference sequence). The second PCR ran about 7 to 12 cycles with a sample-barcoded 5' primer and J-beta primers. MiXCR, applied by TCRdb to the 5' RACE reads, yields one record per CDR3 protein. The table has about 640,000 distinct CDR3 sequences, around 54% seen once. The V gene is TRBV3-1, the J gene TRBJ2-7; D is possibly TRBD2 (6 bases). The clonotype was recovered from a man between 60 and 70 years old in good health. Sample: blood. The chain's CDR3 is CASSRDFTQYF. CDR3 nucleotide sequence: TGTGCCAGCAGCCGGGACTTTACGCAGTACTTC.